This T cell receptor beta chain comes out of a study of molecular identifiers for immune sequencing clone quantification (dated by TCRdb to the late 2010s). Concerning the study at large: For a replicate experiment, RNA from roughly 21,000 or 96,000 naive CD8 T cells was divided into five aliquots, of which four were sequenced. This methods study used CD8 T cells to benchmark TCR RNA copy counting and molecular-identifier clustering-based TCR repertoire sequencing (MIDCIRS).

Libraries came from PCR. Sequencing used a NextSeq 500. Bulk TCR libraries were made following a previously described method, with the TCR primers given in Table S5. Purification of total RNA was performed with the Qiagen AllPrep DNA/RNA kit. Before analysis, reads from multiple sequencing runs of the same library were pooled. The original pipeline was this. Reads were retained only if their TCR constant sequence matched exactly, and those retained reads were trimmed to 150 nt and grouped according to their 12-nt molecular barcodes. Within each barcode group, reads were sub-clustered at a 15% Levenshtein threshold, and quality-weighted consensus sequences were built per RNA molecule. Non-functional sequences were excluded, and lower-count sequences lying one edit away from another sequence were also excluded. On the basis of fitting two negative binomial distributions, barcode sub-clusters with fewer than 20% of the maximum read count were discarded. In TCRdb, the public reads were trimmed at Q25 with fastp and aligned with MiXCR, with productive beta chains retained. One record per CDR3 amino acid sequence lists the most common genes and DNA. For this entry, the V and J calls and clone size follow TCRdb and not the study's own pipeline. This sample comprises about 100,000 distinct CDR3 sequences, over 30% of them detected only once. Approximately 4% of the sample comes from the top ten.

Naive CD8 T cell libraries were made from around 20,000 to 1,000,000 sorted cells using 10%, 30% or 50% of purified RNA. Naive CD8 T cells, defined as CD8+CD4-CCR7+CD45RA+, were FACS-sorted into RLT Plus buffer on a BD FACSAria II. To test detection sensitivity, Jurkat RNA equal to 9 to 10 TCR copies was added to samples of roughly 18,000-1,000,000 naive CD8 T cells. CD8 T cells were enriched with RosetteSep CD8+ T Cell Enrichment Cocktail and Ficoll-Paque, followed by ACK red cell lysis. As to this clonotype: It lacks a known antigen. No conserved phenylalanine or tryptophan ends this CDR3, so it is likely a read error.

General conclusions and limits of the study: About 3 recovered TCR RNA copies per cell were obtained by modeling, versus 9 to 10 by digital PCR, implying a capture efficiency of about 30%. When barcode sub-clustering was omitted, TCR diversity was inflated by chimeric consensus sequences, with chimeras reaching as high as 47%. A single cell's worth of spiked-in Jurkat TCR RNA was reported detectable even among about a million naive CD8 T cells. Identical TCR molecules sharing a barcode could cause highly expanded clone sizes to be underestimated. In CMV-specific effector cells, clones with more than 20 RNA copies contained over 98% of molecules, whereas in naive cells such clones contained under 1% of molecules. The naive libraries included spiked-in Jurkat TCR RNA (roughly 9 copies' worth), and this RNA is not part of the donor repertoire.

V drops 3 bases and J drops 6 bases, leaving 5 bases in between. CDR1 and CDR2 (LNHDA, SQIVND) derive from the germline V gene (reference sequence). Ends included, the CDR3 has 11 residues. The only DNA kept is the CDR3, 33 bases in frame from the first base. The sequence was collected from a human donor in good health. Some libraries in this study had Jurkat cell RNA spiked in. The chain is assembled from TRBV19 and TRBJ1-1; the D gene assignment is ambiguous. Sample: naive CD8+ T cells from blood, with Jurkat cell RNA spiked in. The sample's cell subset or site label is to be understood as: FACS-sorted CD8+CD4-CCR7+CD45RA+ naive T cells. The CDR3 has the sequence CASSMGPEAFL. The base sequence is TGTGCCAGTAGTATGGGTCCTGAAGCTTTCTTA.